A selection of T cell receptor beta chains follows, all from one sample in a study of blood T cell repertoires in COVID-19. Some clones are missing from TCRdb's copy, which holds only in-frame ones; the method was immunoSEQ multiplex PCR. Of about 190,000 clones listed, roughly 86% are singletons. The sample taken for sequencing was peripheral blood. The source of these receptors is a woman aged 70-85 years with active or convalescent COVID-19. Each CDR3 is given with its conserved first and last residue. Fields, in order: V gene, clone size, J gene, D gene, CDR3 DNA, CDR3 protein. The D gene is left open where the match is weak. Some rows have no size entry. The others give once, few or many, or a class for an expanded clone.

V: TRBV28; size: -; J: TRBJ1-1; D: -; DNA: TGTGCCAGCAGTTTAATAGGGAGCACTGAAGCTTTCTTT; CDR3: CASSLIGSTEAFF
V: TRBV24-1; size: -; J: TRBJ2-1; D: TRBD2; DNA: TGTGCCACCAGTGACCCTCTAGCGGGAGGGCGCAATGAGCAGTTCTTC; CDR3: CATSDPLAGGRNEQFF
V: TRBV5-4; size: -; J: TRBJ2-7; D: -; DNA: TGTGCCAGCAGCATCCCCTTCGGCGGGGCAGAGCAGTACTTC; CDR3: CASSIPFGGAEQYF
V: TRBV29-1; size: -; J: TRBJ2-4; D: TRBD1; DNA: TGCAGCGTTGAAGACTCCGGGACAGCCGACATTCAGTACTTC; CDR3: CSVEDSGTADIQYF
V: TRBV5-6; size: few; J: TRBJ2-1; D: -; DNA: TGTGCCAGCAGCTTTTCTAGTGGGGGGAACAATGAGCAGTTCTTC; CDR3: CASSFSSGGNNEQFF
V: TRBV21-1; size: -; J: TRBJ2-5; D: -; DNA: TGTGCCAGCAGCAAAGGGGGCCCCGGCCCTGACAGGCGAGAGACCCAGTACTTC; CDR3: CASSKGGPGPDRRETQYF
V: TRBV7-3; size: -; J: TRBJ2-3; D: TRBD2; DNA: TGTGCCAGCAGCCTAACCCCCCTAGCGGGAGCTGGAGATACGCAGTATTTT; CDR3: CASSLTPLAGAGDTQYF
V: TRBV7-9; size: -; J: TRBJ2-1; D: TRBD2; DNA: TGTGCCAGCAGCACCACGGGGACTAGCGGGAGTAGGAATGAGCAGTTCTTC; CDR3: CASSTTGTSGSRNEQFF
V: TRBV7-9; size: -; J: TRBJ2-3; D: TRBD1; DNA: TGTGCCAGCAGCCCGCGACAGGGGCGGGAAGATACGCAGTATTTT; CDR3: CASSPRQGREDTQYF
V: TRBV5-6; size: -; J: TRBJ2-3; D: -; DNA: TGTGCCAGCAGCCAAACAGGGAGTAGCACAGATACGCAGTATTTT; CDR3: CASSQTGSSTDTQYF
V: TRBV5-6; size: -; J: TRBJ1-2; D: -; DNA: TGTGCCAGCAGCTTGAGGGGTAGGCCGAACTATGGCTACACCTTC; CDR3: CASSLRGRPNYGYTF
V: TRBV18; size: -; J: TRBJ1-1; D: -; DNA: TGTGCCAGCTCACCGACAGGAACCATTGAAGCTTTCTTT; CDR3: CASSPTGTIEAFF
V: TRBV11-3; size: -; J: TRBJ2-2; D: TRBD2; DNA: TGTGCCAGCAGCCTCGTCCTAGCGGGAGGGGGCGGGGAGCTGTTTTTT; CDR3: CASSLVLAGGGGELFF
V: TRBV7-9; size: -; J: TRBJ2-5; D: -; DNA: TGTGCCAGCAGCCCTCTTTACCAGACAGACAAAAGAGAGACCCAGTACTTC; CDR3: CASSPLYQTDKRETQYF
V: TRBV10-3; size: -; J: TRBJ2-7; D: -; DNA: TGTGCCATCAGTGAACCGGAGTCCTACGAGCAGTACTTC; CDR3: CAISEPESYEQYF
V: TRBV19; size: -; J: TRBJ1-6; D: -; DNA: TGTGCCAGTAGCTTTGGCAGGTCAGAAAATTCACCCCTCCACTTT; CDR3: CASSFGRSENSPLHF
V: TRBV24-1; size: -; J: TRBJ1-5; D: -; DNA: TGTGCCACCAGTGACGCAGGCCCCTCAGGACAGCCCCAGCATTTT; CDR3: CATSDAGPSGQPQHF
V: TRBV11-2; size: -; J: TRBJ2-5; D: TRBD2; DNA: TGTGCCAGCAGCTCGGGACTAGCAGAGACCCAGTACTTC; CDR3: CASSSGLAETQYF
V: TRBV4-1; size: -; J: TRBJ2-1; D: TRBD1; DNA: TGCGCCAGCAGCCATCTCCCGGGACAGGGCCGAAGGCTCTTC; CDR3: CASSHLPGQGRRLF
V: TRBV27; size: -; J: TRBJ2-1; D: TRBD2; DNA: TGTGCCAGCAGTAGAGCGGGAGGGTACAATGAGCAGTTCTTC; CDR3: CASSRAGGYNEQFF
V: TRBV10-3; size: -; J: TRBJ2-3; D: -; DNA: TGTGCCATCAGCGCAGGGGTGAGCACAGATACGCAGTATTTT; CDR3: CAISAGVSTDTQYF
V: TRBV11-1; size: -; J: TRBJ2-1; D: TRBD2; DNA: TGTGCCAGCAGCCCAGGACTAGCGGACAATGAGCAGTTCTTC; CDR3: CASSPGLADNEQFF
V: TRBV7-2; size: -; J: TRBJ2-7; D: TRBD1; DNA: TGTGCCAGCAGCTTTAGGGATGGACAGGGGGAGGACGAGCAGTACTTC; CDR3: CASSFRDGQGEDEQYF
V: TRBV11-2; size: many; J: TRBJ2-3; D: TRBD2; DNA: TGTGCCAGCAGCCCCGGGAGGGCCGACGTAGATACGCAGTATTTT; CDR3: CASSPGRADVDTQYF
V: TRBV7-9; size: -; J: TRBJ2-2; D: -; DNA: TGTGCCAGCACCACAACAAACACCGGGGAGCTGTTTTTT; CDR3: CASTTTNTGELFF
V: TRBV7-9; size: -; J: TRBJ1-1; D: TRBD1; DNA: TGTGCCAGCAGCCTAAGAGGGGGCCCCAACACTGAAGCTTTCTTT; CDR3: CASSLRGGPNTEAFF